This T cell receptor beta chain is from a study of blood T cell repertoires in COVID-19. About the research overall: Acute and convalescent COVID-19 samples came from the United States, Italy and Spain. Sample material is recorded as cDNA or gDNA derived from T cells, B-cell-depleted T cells, or PBMCs.

The CDR3 totals 15 residues. The germline V and J ends were trimmed by 4 bases and 4 bases, with 15 bases remaining between them. Germline CDR1 is LGHDT and CDR2 is YNNKEL (reference sequence). The authors' processing: The authors estimated nucleated cell counts from reference gene primer amplification. This table comes from immunoSEQ multiplex PCR, and its TCRdb copy is limited to in-frame clones, with some not included. V, J and clone size were drawn from that table, and D and trimming were deduced from the DNA. The top ten hold less than 3.5% of the sample, which has 200,000 to 250,000 clones, around 83% seen once.

The clonotype comes from a woman aged 18-29 years with acute or convalescent COVID-19. The chain links TRBV3-1 (or the pseudogene TRBV3-2) to TRBJ2-3; the D is unclear. What was sequenced was peripheral blood. The CDR3 region is CASSLYLRGADTQYF. CDR3 sequence (DNA): TGTGCCAGCAGCCTCTACCTCCGCGGTGCAGATACGCAGTATTTT.